Below are 29 T cell receptor beta chains sequenced from a single sample in a study of blood T cell repertoires in COVID-19. Clones were read by immunoSEQ multiplex PCR, and TCRdb kept only the in-frame ones, dropping some. The profile shows under 250,000 clones, roughly 80% of them singletons. The sample taken for sequencing was peripheral blood. All receptors derive from a woman aged 70-85 years with COVID-19, enrolled during active disease.

CDR3 loop: CSVARTGGFETQYF. The CDR3 nucleotides read TGCAGCGTAGCTCGGACAGGGGGCTTCGAGACCCAGTACTTC. V and J are TRBV29-1 and TRBJ2-5; the match to TRBD1 covers 11 bases. J gave up 5 bases and V 6 bases, and 8 bases lay outside the gene matches. Germline V gives CDR1 SQVTM, CDR2 ANQGSEA. The CDR3 runs to 14 residues.

The chain couples TRBV28 to TRBJ1-1; D is perhaps TRBD1 (5 bases). CDR1 and CDR2 (germline): MDHEN, SYDVKM. This CDR3 has 16 amino acids. The V end lost 7 bases, the J end lost 2 bases, and 20 bases lay between the germline ends. The CDR3 DNA sequence: TGTGCCAGCACGGGACTCCGGTCAACGAAAAACACTGAAGCTTTCTTT. Its translation: CASTGLRSTKNTEAFF.

The V call is TRBV7-2, the J call TRBJ2-7; 15 nucleotides line up with TRBD2. The length of the CDR3 is 14 residues. J gave up 12 bases and V 3 bases, and 6 bases lay outside the gene matches. Germline CDR1 SGHTA, CDR2 FQGNSA. The CDR3 reads CASSLEGLAGGMYF. The CDR3 DNA sequence: TGTGCCAGCAGCTTGGAAGGACTAGCGGGAGGGATGTACTTC. The full variable domain, with the rest looked up from reference TRBV7-2 and TRBJ2-7, is GAGVSQSPSNKVTEKGKDVELRCDPISGHTALYWYRQSLGQGLEFLIYFQGNSAPDKSGLPSDRFSAERTGGSVSTLTIQRTQQEDSAVYLCASSLEGLAGGMYFGPGTRLTVT.

The chain is built from TRBV4-1 and TRBJ2-5, with TRBD2 matching 11 bases. CDR1 and CDR2 (germline): MGHRA, YSYEKL. CDR3 length: 15 amino acids. The trim removed 3 bases at V and 3 bases at J, leaving 3 bases unmatched. The CDR3 loop reads CASSQVGLAEETQYF. CDR3 nucleotide sequence: TGCGCCAGCAGCCAGGTGGGACTAGCGGAAGAGACCCAGTACTTC.

The V gene is TRBV29-1, the J gene TRBJ1-1; the D gene is possibly TRBD1 (6 bases). V lost 6 bases and J 0 bases, leaving 14 bases between the germline ends. This CDR3 comprises 14 residues. The germline CDR1 and CDR2 sequences are SQVTM and ANQGSEA. The CDR3 DNA reads as TGCAGCGTGGCGGCTTGGGGGCTGAACACTGAAGCTTTCTTT. Encoded protein: CSVAAWGLNTEAFF.

This chain joins TRBV7-2 and TRBJ2-5; D is perhaps TRBD1 (6 bases). Germline values: CDR1 SGHTA, CDR2 FQGNSA. CDR3 length: 14 residues. Trimming left V 2 bases short and J 3 bases short, with 10 bases between. CDR3 coding DNA: TGTGCCAGCAGCTTACAGGGGAGCAAAGAGACCCAGTACTTC. Protein sequence: CASSLQGSKETQYF.

Notes on this clone: One end of the junction is discordant with germline, which a read error may explain. The chain uses TRBV18 and TRBJ2-2; D remains ambiguous. Germline V gene data show CDR1 as KGHSH and CDR2 as LQKENI. This CDR3 is built from 19 residues. The CDR3 DNA follows: TGTGCCAGCTCACCACTTGTTCAGGCACTTCGTACGAAAACCGGGGAGCTGTTTTTT. Translating it yields CASSPLVQALRTKTGELFF.

This chain uses TRBV5-1 with TRBJ1-5, with 10 bases aligning to TRBD1. Losses at the gene ends were 4 bases for V and 5 bases for J; bases not matched to a gene: 3. Looked up from germline, CDR1 is SGHRS and CDR2 is YFSETQ. The length of the CDR3 is 14 residues. In DNA, the CDR3 is TGCGCCAGCAGCCCCGGGACAGGGGATCAGCCCCAGCATTTT. It yields the protein CASSPGTGDQPQHF.

The rearrangement joins TRBV7-8 to TRBJ1-2; tentatively, D is TRBD1 (5 bases). Trimming removed 5 bases at V and 9 bases at J, with 13 bases between. CDR1 and CDR2 from the germline V gene are SGHVS and FQNEAQ. The CDR3 length is 12 residues. CDR3 loop: CASSLQVHSYTF. CDR3 nucleotide sequence: TGTGCCAGCAGCCTACAGGTTCATAGCTACACCTTC.

The genes are TRBV6-5 and TRBJ2-7; the match to TRBD1 covers 8 bases. The CDR3 runs to 15 residues. The V gene's germline CDR1 is MNHEY and CDR2 SVGAGI. The trim removed 5 bases at V and 0 bases at J, leaving 6 bases unmatched. CDR3 in amino acids: CASSRGQAYSYEQYF. The DNA of the CDR3 is TGTGCCAGCAGTCGGGGACAGGCCTACTCCTACGAGCAGTACTTC.

The CDR3 loop reads CASSIRDRALSGNTIYF. The CDR3 coding sequence is TGTGCCAGCAGCATCCGGGACAGGGCGCTCTCTGGAAACACCATATATTTT. This rearrangement joins TRBV3-1 (or the pseudogene TRBV3-2) to TRBJ1-3; TRBD1 agrees at 9 bases. CDR1 is LGHDT and CDR2 is YNNKEL in the germline V gene (reference sequence). With 5 bases clipped from V and 0 bases from J, the junction kept 8 bases outside the gene matches. The CDR3 covers 17 residues.

V usage is TRBV5-1 and J usage is TRBJ1-3; 7 bases match TRBD1. V lost 0 bases, J lost 7 bases, and 4 bases stayed unmatched. There are 14 residues in the CDR3. Germline V gene data show CDR1 as SGHRS and CDR2 as YFSETQ. The CDR3 loop reads CASSLEGGRNTIYF. The CDR3, as DNA: TGCGCCAGCAGCTTGGAAGGGGGCCGGAACACCATATATTTT.

The chain carries TRBV6-5 and TRBJ1-5; 10 bases line up with TRBD1. The germline gives CDR1 MNHEY, CDR2 SVGAGI. V trimming: 0 bases; J trimming: 3 bases; junction bases outside the gene matches: 2. This CDR3 spans 16 amino acids. Written as DNA, the CDR3 is TGTGCCAGCAGTTACTCGGGGACAGGGGCCAATCAGCCCCAGCATTTT. Translating gives CASSYSGTGANQPQHF.

About this clone itself: This specimen includes other DNA sequences encoding the same CDR3. The gene calls are TRBV24-1 and TRBJ1-2; 10 bases align to TRBD1. This CDR3 comprises 15 residues. CDR1 is KGHDR, CDR2 SFDVKD, per germline. J was trimmed by 3 bases and V by 3 bases; bases with no gene match: 3. The CDR3 reads CATSDPGTGDYGYTF. The DNA of the CDR3 is TGTGCCACCAGTGATCCCGGGACAGGGGACTATGGCTACACCTTC.

The chain joins TRBV2 to TRBJ2-5, with TRBD2 matching 7 bases. J lost 7 bases, V lost 7 bases, and 9 bases had no gene match. There are 13 residues in the CDR3. Germline V CDR1 and CDR2: SNHLY, FYNNEI. The CDR3 sequence is CASIFGLDATQYF. DNA of the CDR3: TGTGCCAGCATATTCGGACTAGACGCGACCCAGTACTTC.

The V call is TRBV28, the J call TRBJ2-1; the match to TRBD2 covers 9 bases. Germline-derived CDR1 and CDR2 are MDHEN and SYDVKM. The CDR3 covers 14 residues. The junction had 9 bases not matched to a gene; V was cut back by 10 bases and J by 5 bases. The CDR3 DNA reads TGTGCCACCGCGGGGGGGCAAGATGACAATGAGCAGTTCTTC. It translates to CATAGGQDDNEQFF. Drawing the rest from reference TRBV28 and TRBJ2-1, the complete variable domain is DVKVTQSSRYLVKRTGEKVFLECVQDMDHENMFWYRQDPGLGLRLIYFSYDVKMKEKGDIPEGYSVSREKKERFSLILESASTNQTSMYLCATAGGQDDNEQFFGPGTRLTVL.

This rearrangement joins TRBV15 to TRBJ1-6; D perhaps matches TRBD1 (5 bases). CDR1 and CDR2 from the germline V gene are LNHNV and YYDKDF (reference sequence). CDR3 length: 14 amino acids. V lost 4 bases to trimming and J lost 10 bases, with 14 bases between them. The DNA for the CDR3 is TGTGCCACCAGCATCGAGCAGGGAAGATCACCCCTCCACTTT. Its translation: CATSIEQGRSPLHF.

The rearrangement links TRBV3-1 (or the pseudogene TRBV3-2) to TRBJ1-5; perhaps TRBD1 as D (5 bases). The CDR3 is 17 amino acids. V was trimmed by 3 bases and J by 4 bases, leaving 19 bases between them. CDR1 is LGHDT and CDR2 is YNNKEL in the germline V gene (reference sequence). CDR3 bases: TGTGCCAGCAGCCAGTCATTTCAGGGTTATCGTAATCAGCCCCAGCATTTT. This encodes CASSQSFQGYRNQPQHF.

This chain joins TRBV6-4 and TRBJ1-5; D unclear. V was pared by 6 bases and J by 5 bases, with 11 bases between. This CDR3 contains 13 residues. Germline assignment: CDR1 MRHNA and CDR2 SNTAGT. CDR3 sequence: CASRGGPHQPQHF. Here the CDR3 DNA reads TGTGCCAGCAGAGGTGGGCCCCATCAGCCCCAGCATTTT.

This clone has only a few counts. The genes are TRBV18 and TRBJ1-2; 12 bases match TRBD1. The CDR3 has 15 residues. Germline values: CDR1 KGHSH, CDR2 LQKENI. Unmatched junction bases numbered 6, after V lost 2 bases and J lost 8 bases. The CDR3 DNA reads TGTGCCAGCTCACCATTGGGACAGGGGGCGCAGGGCTACACCTTC. Its protein is CASSPLGQGAQGYTF.

This chain uses TRBV3-1 (or the pseudogene TRBV3-2) with TRBJ2-7; D is possibly TRBD2 (6 bases). The germline gives CDR1 LGHDT, CDR2 YNNKEL (reference sequence). V was shortened by 4 bases and J by 2 bases, with 9 bases between the two germline ends. The CDR3 sequence is 13 residues long. The chain's CDR3 is CASSLRGAYEQYF. CDR3 bases: TGTGCCAGCAGCCTGCGGGGCGCCTACGAGCAGTACTTC.

The gene calls are TRBV5-1 and TRBJ1-5, with 7 bases fitting TRBD1. Germline values: CDR1 SGHRS, CDR2 YFSETQ. The junction had 4 bases not matched to a gene; V was cut back by 0 bases and J by 7 bases. The CDR3 totals 14 residues. CDR3 sequence (DNA): TGCGCCAGCAGCTTGGAAGGGGGCAGACAGCCCCAGCATTTT. Its translation: CASSLEGGRQPQHF.

The rearrangement joins TRBV30 to TRBJ1-2; 7 bases map to TRBD1. CDR3 length: 14 amino acids. Germline values: CDR1 GTSNPN, CDR2 SVGIG (reference sequence). Losses at the gene ends were 4 bases for V and 1 base for J; bases not matched to a gene: 6. CDR3 sequence (DNA): TGTGCCTGGAAAAGGGACAGCTTTAACTATGGCTACACCTTC. It specifies CAWKRDSFNYGYTF.

This rearrangement joins TRBV7-2 to TRBJ2-1; 10 bases map to TRBD2. Per germline, CDR1 SGHTA and CDR2 FQGNSA. CDR3 size: 15 residues. With 4 bases clipped from V and 6 bases from J, the junction kept 6 bases outside the gene matches. The CDR3 sequence: CASSYGTSVSNEQFF. CDR3 coding DNA: TGTGCCAGCAGCTACGGGACTAGCGTTTCCAATGAGCAGTTCTTC.

The V and J genes are TRBV5-4 and TRBJ1-2, with D perhaps matching TRBD1 (6 bases). The CDR3 loop spans 15 amino acids. CDR1 is SGHNT, CDR2 YYREEE, per germline (reference sequence). V was trimmed by 2 bases and J by 7 bases, leaving 18 bases between them. Here the CDR3 reads CASSFGDTLQGGYTF. The CDR3 nucleotides are TGTGCCAGCAGCTTTGGAGACACCCTACAGGGTGGCTACACCTTC.

The J gene is TRBJ1-3, the V gene TRBV19, with D unclear. The CDR3 covers 13 residues. Germline V gene data show CDR1 as LNHDA and CDR2 as SQIVND (reference sequence). Trimming left V 8 bases short and J 0 bases short, with 8 bases between. The CDR3 DNA sequence: TGTGCCAGTTCAGCGAACTCTGGAAACACCATATATTTT. Protein: CASSANSGNTIYF.

The chain is built from TRBV7-9 and TRBJ1-5, with D unresolved. CDR3 length: 14 residues. The germline V gene encodes CDR1 SEHNR and CDR2 FQNEAQ (reference sequence). Trimming removed 1 base at V and 4 bases at J, with 8 bases between. CDR3 DNA: TGTGCCAGCAGCTTAGGTACTGATAATCAGCCCCAGCATTTT. This codes for CASSLGTDNQPQHF.

The rearrangement links TRBV5-5 to TRBJ2-2; TRBD1 agrees at 7 bases. Germline lookup yields CDR1 SGHKS and CDR2 YYEKEE (reference sequence). V lost 6 bases and J lost 3; bases outside the gene matches: 8. The CDR3 has 15 amino acids. CDR3 sequence reads: CASTARQGDTGELFF. The CDR3, as DNA: TGTGCCAGCACCGCCCGGCAGGGGGACACCGGGGAGCTGTTTTTT.

The rearrangement uses TRBV28 and TRBJ1-6; 9 positions agree with TRBD1. With 6 bases clipped from V and 12 bases from J, the junction kept 9 bases outside the gene matches. This CDR3 comprises 14 residues. Germline V gene sequence: CDR1 MDHEN, CDR2 SYDVKM. CDR3 bases: TGTGCCAGCAGCTCCCGGGACAGGGTATTACCCCTCCACTTT. This codes for CASSSRDRVLPLHF.